The 31 T cell receptor beta chains given below trace back to one sample, sequenced in a study of T cell repertoires in cytomegalovirus infection. The antigens these receptors bind are not known. Using its own MiXCR run on the reads, TCRdb lists one record per CDR3 protein. This table has approximately 730,000 distinct CDR3 sequences, roughly 29% appearing once. The input for sequencing was cultured CD8+ T cells from PBMCs, taken from culture after CMV antigen stimulation. These receptors were obtained from a human donor in good health (CMV status not recorded). Some clones in this sample may be carry-over from other donors' samples.

This clonotype turned up a few times. This chain connects TRBV6-5 to TRBJ1-6; tentative D call: TRBD1 (6 bases). In germline, CDR1 is MNHEY, CDR2 SVGAGI. This CDR3 contains 16 residues. V lost 0 bases, J lost 10 bases, and 16 bases lay in between. CDR3 in amino acids: CASSYSAGDSRSPLHF. The CDR3 DNA reads as TGTGCCAGCAGTTACTCGGCAGGGGACTCTAGGTCACCCCTCCACTTT.

This clonotype was recorded at least ten times. The V gene is TRBV7-2, the J gene TRBJ1-1; 8 bases align to TRBD1. Per germline, CDR1 SGHTA and CDR2 FQGNSA. The CDR3 consists of 14 residues. Trimming at V came to 1 base and at J to 7 bases, leaving 5 bases not matched to a gene. This chain's CDR3 is CASSLGQGAGEAFF. The DNA for the CDR3 is TGTGCCAGCAGCTTAGGGCAGGGGGCGGGTGAAGCTTTCTTT.

This clonotype was observed a single time. The V call is TRBV20-1, the J call TRBJ1-2; D is unclear. V dropped 3 bases and J dropped 0 bases, with 14 bases sitting between them. This CDR3 has 15 amino acids. CDR1 DFQATT and CDR2 SNEGSKA come from the germline V gene (reference sequence). CDR3 DNA sequence: TGCAGTGCTAGTGCTTCGCTCCTTCCTAACTATGGCTACACCTTC. Protein: CSASASLLPNYGYTF.

This clonotype was counted only a few times. V is TRBV7-8 and J is TRBJ2-7; tentative D call: TRBD1 (5 bases). The CDR3 has 13 residues. Trimming left V 5 bases short and J 0 bases short, with 8 bases between. Germline V gene data show CDR1 as SGHVS and CDR2 as FQNEAQ. The CDR3 here is CASSIGHSYEQYV. In DNA, the CDR3 is TGTGCCAGCAGCATAGGACACTCCTACGAGCAGTACGTC.

J is TRBJ2-1 and V is TRBV29-1; D may match TRBD1 or TRBD2 (5 bases each). The CDR3 spans 14 residues. CDR1 and CDR2 from the germline V gene are SQVTM and ANQGSEA. V was trimmed by 0 bases and J by 9 bases, leaving 15 bases between them. The CDR3 spells CSVEDRVRGAEQFF. CDR3 DNA: TGCAGCGTTGAAGATCGAGTTAGAGGGGCTGAGCAGTTCTTC.

The rearrangement links TRBV6-8 to TRBJ2-1; D call uncertain. This CDR3 has 12 amino acids. The germline V gene has CDR1 MNHGY and CDR2 SAAAGT. V dropped 8 bases and J dropped 1 base, with 6 bases sitting between them. The CDR3 loop reads CASGLSYNEQFF. For the CDR3, the DNA is TGTGCCAGCGGATTATCCTACAATGAGCAGTTCTTC.

The rearrangement links TRBV19 to TRBJ2-1, with D hard to call. Between the trimmed V and J ends, which lost 3 bases and 4 bases, there was a span of 10 bases. From germline, CDR1 is LNHDA and CDR2 SQIVND (reference sequence). The CDR3 extends over 14 amino acids. The CDR3, as DNA: TGTGCCAGTAGTATTCTCGACCCTTACAATGAGCAGTTCTTC. Its translation: CASSILDPYNEQFF.

Only a few counts were recorded for this clonotype. This rearrangement joins TRBV7-9 to TRBJ1-3; D call uncertain. The V end was cut by 2 bases, the J end by 4 bases, with 9 bases between. This CDR3 region has 14 residues. Germline assignment: CDR1 SEHNR and CDR2 FQNEAQ (reference sequence). The CDR3 DNA is TGTGCCAGCAGCTTACCTGTGGGAGGAAACACCATATATTTT. This encodes CASSLPVGGNTIYF.

This clonotype was seen ten or more times. The V and J genes are TRBV7-2 and TRBJ2-3, with TRBD2 identical over 7 bases. CDR3 length: 15 residues. The germline CDR1 and CDR2 sequences are SGHTA and FQGNSA. Trimming took 5 bases from V and 5 from J; bases not matched to a gene: 10. The CDR3 DNA reads TGTGCCAGCAGCCGTGGGAGGGGTCGGGTAGATACGCAGTATTTT. The encoded protein is CASSRGRGRVDTQYF.

This clonotype appeared many times. The chain is built from TRBV7-2 and TRBJ1-1; D gene unclear. The length of the CDR3 is 12 residues. The germline V gene has CDR1 SGHTA and CDR2 FQGNSA. Trimming left V 2 bases short and J 6 bases short, with 7 bases between. This CDR3 is CASSLYGAEAFF. CDR3 coding DNA: TGTGCCAGCAGCTTATATGGGGCTGAAGCTTTCTTT.

This clonotype was seen repeatedly, ten times or more. One end of the junction is discordant with germline, which a read error may explain. Written as DNA, the CDR3 is TGTGCCAGCAGCTCCCCTGACAGGCCCTATCGTTTCTTT. Translating it yields CASSSPDRPYRFF. This chain links TRBV7-8 with TRBJ1-6; D perhaps matches TRBD1 (6 bases). The CDR3 length is 13 residues. Germline V gene lookup returns CDR1 SGHVS and CDR2 FQNEAQ.

This clonotype came up many times. The chain has TRBV27 and TRBJ1-2; a possible D gene is TRBD1 (6 bases). The CDR3 spans 14 residues. Germline loops: CDR1 MNHEY, CDR2 SMNVEV (reference sequence). The V end was cut by 2 bases, the J end by 4 bases, with 11 bases between. CDR3 loop: CASSLGGGGYGYTF. The CDR3 coding sequence is TGTGCCAGCAGTTTAGGTGGGGGCGGCTATGGCTACACCTTC.

With respect to this clonotype: Relative to the germline gene, one junction end is altered; a read error may explain this. The V call is TRBV19, the J call TRBJ2-2; the D is unclear. The CDR3 spans 13 residues. Germline-derived CDR1 and CDR2 are LNHDA and SQIVND (reference sequence). The CDR3 DNA reads TGTGTCAGTAACAGCGCGAACACCGGGGAGCTGTTTTTT. This encodes CVSNSANTGELFF.

The V call is TRBV6-6, the J call TRBJ2-7; D is possibly TRBD1 or TRBD2 (5 bases each). This CDR3 contains 12 residues. CDR1 is MNHNY and CDR2 is SVGAGI in the germline V gene (reference sequence). Trimming removed 4 bases from V and 5 bases from J, with 9 bases in between. The CDR3 loop reads CASSSGTDEQYF. As DNA, the CDR3 is TGTGCCAGCAGTTCGGGGACGGACGAGCAGTACTTC.

This chain uses TRBV15 with TRBJ2-3; TRBD2 is a possible D gene (6 bases). CDR3 length: 15 residues. The V gene's germline CDR1 is LNHNV and CDR2 YYDKDF (reference sequence). V gave up 5 bases and J gave up 2 bases, with 14 bases separating them. For the CDR3, the DNA is TGTGCCACCAGCTTCGCCGGAGGGGACACAGATACGCAGTATTTT. Translating it yields CATSFAGGDTDTQYF.

The CDR3 protein is CASSPRLTSGNEQFF. The CDR3 DNA reads TGTGCCAGCAGTCCCCGACTAACCTCGGGGAATGAGCAGTTCTTC. The rearrangement links TRBV12-3 or TRBV12-4 to TRBJ2-1; D is perhaps TRBD2 (5 bases). The CDR3 is 15 amino acids. Trimming removed 5 bases at V and 7 bases at J, with 18 bases between.

The V and J genes are TRBV6-6 and TRBJ2-7; 9 bases line up with TRBD1. The CDR3 length is 16 residues. Germline V gives CDR1 MNHNY, CDR2 SVGAGI (reference sequence). Trimming removed 2 bases from V and 5 bases from J; junction bases left unmatched: 10. This CDR3 is CASSYAPGTGIDEQYF. For the CDR3, the DNA is TGTGCCAGCAGTTACGCTCCCGGGACAGGGATCGACGAGCAGTACTTC.

The chain recombines TRBV7-9 with TRBJ1-2; D not certain. The CDR3 contains 13 residues. The V gene's germline CDR1 is SEHNR and CDR2 FQNEAQ (reference sequence). The V and J ends lost 5 bases and 8 bases respectively, with 15 bases between them. DNA for the CDR3: TGTGCCAGCAGCCTCGGAGGGCGGGAAGGCTACACCTTC. This translates into CASSLGGREGYTF.

The chain recombines TRBV7-3 with TRBJ1-2, with TRBD1 matching 11 bases. J was trimmed by 6 bases and V by 2 bases; bases with no gene match: 5. Per the germline V gene, CDR1 is SGHTA and CDR2 is FQGTGA. The CDR3 runs 15 residues. CDR3 DNA sequence: TGTGCCAGCAGCTTACGGGGACAGGGGGTAGATGGCTACACCTTC. Protein sequence: CASSLRGQGVDGYTF.

J is TRBJ1-2 and V is TRBV7-9, with unresolved D. The CDR3 totals 14 residues. V was cut by 0 bases and J by 0 bases, with 5 bases left in between. Germline assignment: CDR1 SEHNR and CDR2 FQNEAQ (reference sequence). CDR3 region: CASSLASSNYGYTF. Written as DNA, the CDR3 is TGTGCCAGCAGCTTAGCCAGTTCTAACTATGGCTACACCTTC.

CDR3 amino acids: CSVERTGWDEQFF. The CDR3 DNA reads TGCAGCGTTGAACGGACAGGGTGGGATGAGCAGTTCTTC. The chain carries TRBV29-1 and TRBJ2-1; 8 bases match TRBD1. In germline, CDR1 is SQVTM, CDR2 ANQGSEA. Trimming at V came to 2 bases and at J to 8 bases, leaving 5 bases not matched to a gene. There are 13 residues in the CDR3.

The chain is built from TRBV7-8 and TRBJ1-2, with no clear D. This CDR3 spans 12 amino acids. Per the germline V gene, CDR1 is SGHVS and CDR2 is FQNEAQ. V was shortened by 5 bases and J by 8 bases, with 12 bases between the two germline ends. In DNA, the CDR3 is TGTGCCAGCAGCCCTACCCCGTGGGGCTACACCTTC. Its protein product is CASSPTPWGYTF. The full variable domain, its missing parts supplied by reference TRBV7-8 and TRBJ1-2, is GAGVSQSPRYKVAKRGQDVALRCDPISGHVSLFWYQQALGQGPEFLTYFQNEAQLDKSGLPSDRFFAERPEGSVSTLKIQRTQQEDSAVYLCASSPTPWGYTFGSGTRLTVV.

This clonotype showed up many times. The germline gene is not matched at one end of the junction; a read error may be the cause. The J gene is TRBJ2-1, the V gene TRBV27; possible D gene TRBD1, 7 bases. Per the germline V gene, CDR1 is MNHEY and CDR2 is SMNVEV (reference sequence). The CDR3 has 15 amino acids. CDR3: CASSLSGGTYNEQFF. The CDR3 nucleotides read TGTGCCAGCAGCTTATCAGGGGGGACCTACAATGAGCAGTTCTTC.

This clonotype has ten or more counts. The chain couples TRBV7-6 to TRBJ2-1; 8 nucleotides align to TRBD2. The CDR3 totals 16 residues. In germline, CDR1 is SGHVS, CDR2 FNYEAQ. V trimming: 5 bases; J trimming: 1 base; junction bases outside the gene matches: 7. The CDR3 sequence: CASSPGTSSSYNEQFF. CDR3 DNA: TGTGCCAGCAGCCCCGGGACTAGTAGTTCCTACAATGAGCAGTTCTTC.

Only a few counts were recorded for this clonotype. The chain couples TRBV7-9 to TRBJ2-7, with 10 bases matching TRBD1. The J segment lost 3 bases and the V segment lost 5 bases, leaving 13 bases of the junction unmatched. The length of the CDR3 is 17 residues. The germline V gene encodes CDR1 SEHNR and CDR2 FQNEAQ (reference sequence). CDR3 amino acids: CASSPKTWRDRGYEQYF. Here the CDR3 DNA reads TGTGCCAGCAGCCCAAAAACCTGGCGGGACAGGGGCTACGAGCAGTACTTC.

V and J are TRBV6-2 or TRBV6-3 and TRBJ2-2, with D unclear. The ends were cut back, 2 bases at V and 2 bases at J, with 6 bases in the middle. The CDR3 is 14 amino acids. CDR1 and CDR2 (germline): MNHEY, SVGEGT. CDR3 sequence: CASSYPINTGELFF. The CDR3 DNA reads as TGTGCCAGCAGTTACCCCATAAACACCGGGGAGCTGTTTTTT.

This clonotype was recorded many times. The rearrangement joins TRBV11-2 to TRBJ2-7; tentative D call: TRBD1 (6 bases). Germline V gene lookup returns CDR1 SGHAT and CDR2 FQNNGV. The CDR3 sequence is 12 residues long. Trimming took off 6 bases at V and 4 bases at J, with 10 bases between the two ends. The CDR3 loop is CASSLRGYEQYV. For the CDR3, the DNA is TGTGCCAGCAGTCTGAGGGGGTACGAGCAGTACGTC.

The gene calls are TRBV12-3 or TRBV12-4 and TRBJ2-1; 11 bases agree with TRBD2. This CDR3 is 14 amino acids long. V lost 5 bases, J lost 8 bases, and 5 bases stayed unmatched. The CDR3 coding sequence is TGTGCCAGCAGTGATAGCGGGGGGGCCGATGAGCAGTTCTTC. Encoded protein: CASSDSGGADEQFF.

This clonotype has only a few counts. The rearrangement links TRBV7-8 to TRBJ1-1; D gene ambiguous. CDR1 and CDR2 from the germline V gene are SGHVS and FQNEAQ. The CDR3 sequence is 14 residues long. V lost 2 bases, J lost 6 bases, and 13 bases lay in between. The CDR3 sequence: CASSLYVADSEAFF. The CDR3 DNA reads as TGTGCCAGCAGCTTATATGTAGCAGACTCTGAAGCTTTCTTT.

The table lists this clonotype with a few counts. V and J are TRBV6-8 and TRBJ2-3, with D perhaps being TRBD1 or TRBD2 (6 bases each). Between the trimmed V and J ends, which lost 5 bases and 6 bases, there was a span of 21 bases. The CDR3 is 16 residues long. CDR1 is MNHGY and CDR2 is SAAAGT in the germline V gene. In DNA, the CDR3 is TGTGCCAGCAGTCCCCCCGTAAGGGGGGCCTACGATACGCAGTATTTT. Translating gives CASSPPVRGAYDTQYF.

The rearrangement uses TRBV19 and TRBJ2-3; D is unclear. Germline V gene data show CDR1 as LNHDA and CDR2 as SQIVND (reference sequence). The CDR3 runs to 14 residues. The V gene lost 3 bases and the J gene lost 3 bases, with 10 bases spanning the gap. The CDR3 DNA follows: TGTGCCAGTAGTATCCAGTGGACGACAGATACGCAGTATTTT. It encodes CASSIQWTTDTQYF.